Below, 24 T cell receptor beta chains from the same sample are listed, as sequenced in a study of PD-1 blockade in classical Hodgkin lymphoma. This table comes from immunoSEQ multiplex PCR, and its TCRdb copy is limited to in-frame clones, with some not included. Here the sample spans 11,000 to 15,000 clones, over 80% being singletons. Described time point: newly diagnosed, previously untreated cHL patient sample. It was by magnetic negative selection that CD8+ T cells were isolated from thawed PBMCs. Material: CD8+ T cells from blood. These receptors came from a human donor with classical Hodgkin lymphoma.

The chain has TRBV27 and TRBJ2-1; 10 nucleotides match TRBD2. Germline CDR1 and CDR2: MNHEY and SMNVEV (reference sequence). The length of the CDR3 is 14 residues. Trimming at V came to 5 bases and at J to 5 bases, leaving 3 bases not matched to a gene. DNA of the CDR3: TGTGCCAGCAGTCCGGGACTAGCGAACAATGAGCAGTTCTTC. Translation: CASSPGLANNEQFF.

The chain employs TRBV27 and TRBJ1-1; maybe TRBD1 (5 bases). Trimming took off 4 bases at V and 4 bases at J, with 10 bases between the two ends. Germline V gives CDR1 MNHEY, CDR2 SMNVEV (reference sequence). This CDR3 comprises 13 residues. The CDR3 is CASSSGGTTEAFF. In nucleotides, the CDR3 is TGTGCCAGCAGTTCTGGGGGGACCACTGAAGCTTTCTTT.

The chain has TRBV18 and TRBJ1-1; 8 bases align to TRBD1. Germline CDR1 and CDR2: KGHSH and LQKENI. The CDR3 is 18 amino acids. J gave up 1 base and V 3 bases, and 13 bases lay outside the gene matches. The CDR3 bases are TGTGCCAGCTCACCGCCGGTGGGGACAGGACCATGGAACACTGAAGCTTTCTTT. Translating it yields CASSPPVGTGPWNTEAFF.

This chain joins TRBV16 and TRBJ2-7; TRBD2 matches 8 bases. The CDR3 loop spans 14 amino acids. The J segment lost 3 bases and the V segment lost 3 bases, leaving 4 bases of the junction unmatched. Germline CDR1 KGHSY, CDR2 FQNENV. The CDR3 nucleotides are TGTGCCAGCAGCCAGGCCGGGACTAGCTACGAGCAGTACGTC. It codes for CASSQAGTSYEQYV.

The chain combines TRBV6-6 with TRBJ2-1, with 9 bases fitting TRBD1. Trimming removed 4 bases from V and 7 bases from J; junction bases left unmatched: 5. The CDR3 spans 14 residues. Germline loops: CDR1 MNHNY, CDR2 SVGAGI (reference sequence). The CDR3 here is CASSSDRGSNEQFF. The CDR3 DNA is TGTGCCAGCAGTTCCGACAGGGGGTCGAATGAGCAGTTCTTC.

The chain couples TRBV5-1 to TRBJ1-1; the D is unclear. Per germline, CDR1 SGHRS and CDR2 YFSETQ. Trimming cost V 0 bases and J 4 bases, with 7 bases left between them. This CDR3 contains 13 residues. The CDR3 is CASSLGQATEAFF. In nucleotides, the CDR3 is TGCGCCAGCAGCTTGGGCCAGGCCACTGAAGCTTTCTTT.

This clone has more than one count but fewer than ten. The chain carries TRBV25-1 and TRBJ1-1, with a possible D match to TRBD1 (6 bases). The germline CDR1 and CDR2 sequences are MGHDK and SYGVNS. This CDR3 contains 13 residues. V lost 8 bases to trimming and J lost 4 bases, with 14 bases between them. CDR3 nucleotides: TGTGCCAGCTCCCCAGGGGAGGCCACTGAAGCTTTCTTT. Protein: CASSPGEATEAFF.

The V and J genes are TRBV10-3 and TRBJ1-2; D is possibly TRBD1 (5 bases). The CDR3 spans 17 residues. The germline gives CDR1 ENHRY, CDR2 SYGVKD. Trimming removed 0 bases from V and 2 bases from J, with 16 bases in between. CDR3 bases: TGTGCCATCAGTGAGTCGAGTGGCAGGGAGTTGAACTATGGCTACACCTTC. Translating gives CAISESSGRELNYGYTF.

Turning to this clone: The junction shows a germline mismatch at one end, possibly a read error. The rearrangement uses TRBV6-5 and TRBJ2-3, with 8 positions matching TRBD2. This CDR3 region has 15 residues. Germline CDR1 is MNHEY and CDR2 is SVGAGI. CDR3 nucleotides: TGTGGCAGCAGTTACTCGGGGGCCAGCGGGAGTGGGCAGTATTTT. Protein sequence: CGSSYSGASGSGQYF.

This clone has a handful of counts. The chain couples TRBV7-3 to TRBJ1-5, with D uncertain. The V and J ends lost 4 bases and 15 bases respectively, with 7 bases between them. The CDR3 runs to 9 residues. Germline V gives CDR1 SGHTA, CDR2 FQGTGA. CDR3 protein: CASSSPWHF. DNA of the CDR3: TGTGCCAGCAGCTCTCCATGGCATTTT.

V and J are TRBV27 and TRBJ2-1, with TRBD2 matching 9 bases. J lost 5 bases, V lost 6 bases, and 5 bases had no gene match. Germline loops: CDR1 MNHEY, CDR2 SMNVEV (reference sequence). CDR3 length equals 14 residues. CDR3 amino acids: CASSRLAADNEQFF. CDR3 bases: TGTGCCAGCAGCCGACTAGCGGCCGACAATGAGCAGTTCTTC.

The chain combines TRBV9 with TRBJ1-1; a possible D gene is TRBD1 (6 bases). V was cut by 0 bases and J by 2 bases, with 26 bases left in between. This CDR3 comprises 20 residues. CDR1 is SGDLS, CDR2 YYNGEE, per germline. The CDR3 loop is CASSVAGDLWRGDLNTEAFF. CDR3 coding DNA: TGTGCCAGCAGCGTAGCTGGGGACCTCTGGAGGGGGGACCTAAACACTGAAGCTTTCTTT.

For the CDR3, the DNA is TGTGCCAGCACCCCTATGGGAGGTAGTGAAGCTTTCTTT. This gives the protein CASTPMGGSEAFF. This chain uses TRBV13 with TRBJ1-1, with no clear D. CDR1 and CDR2 (germline): PRHDT, FYEKMQ (reference sequence). Between the trimmed V and J ends, which lost 7 bases and 7 bases, there was a span of 16 bases. The CDR3 sequence is 13 residues long.

A single count supports this clone. This chain connects TRBV9 to TRBJ1-1; no definite D call. The CDR3 is 15 residues long. V shed 3 bases and J shed 1 base, with 13 bases lying between them. Germline CDR1 and CDR2: SGDLS and YYNGEE. The CDR3 reads CASSAWAVPNTEAFF. CDR3 DNA sequence: TGTGCCAGCAGCGCTTGGGCCGTCCCGAACACTGAAGCTTTCTTT.

The J gene is TRBJ2-4, the V gene TRBV5-6, with D perhaps TRBD1 (5 bases). Germline assignment: CDR1 SGHDT and CDR2 YYEEEE. The CDR3 runs 13 residues. V shed 5 bases and J shed 5 bases, with 11 bases lying between them. The CDR3 nucleotides read TGTGCCAGCAGTGGGGCATCCCAAAACATTCAGTACTTC. Translation: CASSGASQNIQYF.

The chain carries TRBV29-1 and TRBJ2-7; D not certain. Germline CDR1 is SQVTM and CDR2 is ANQGSEA. The CDR3 spans 12 residues. Trimming took 1 base from V and 1 from J, leaving 5 bases between them. In DNA, the CDR3 is TGCAGCGTTGAAGCCAGGTCCTACGAGCAGTACGTC. Its protein is CSVEARSYEQYV.

V usage is TRBV19 and J usage is TRBJ1-1, with TRBD1 as a possible D gene (6 bases). Germline CDR1 reads LNHDA; CDR2 reads SQIVND (reference sequence). V lost 5 bases to trimming and J lost 6 bases, with 10 bases between them. This CDR3 region has 12 residues. The CDR3 DNA is TGTGCCAGTAGTTGGACAGCTTCTGAAGCTTTCTTT. Its translation: CASSWTASEAFF.

The gene calls are TRBV5-4 and TRBJ1-2; the D gene is possibly TRBD1 (6 bases). Germline CDR1 is SGHNT and CDR2 is YYREEE (reference sequence). Trimming shortened V by 1 base and J by 4 bases, and 11 bases separated the two germline ends. CDR3 length equals 14 residues. The CDR3: CASSLLGQSYGYTF. In nucleotides, the CDR3 is TGTGCCAGCAGCTTGCTGGGACAAAGCTATGGCTACACCTTC. Using reference TRBV5-4 and TRBJ1-2 for the parts outside the CDR3, the full variable domain is ETGVTQSPTHLIKTRGQQVTLRCSSQSGHNTVSWYQQALGQGPQFIFQYYREEENGRGNFPPRFSGLQFPNYSSELNVNALELDDSALYLCASSLLGQSYGYTFGSGTRLTVV.

The chain links TRBV13 to TRBJ2-3, with unresolved D. V was clipped by 5 bases and J by 2 bases, with 8 bases between them. Germline V gene sequence: CDR1 PRHDT, CDR2 FYEKMQ (reference sequence). The CDR3 runs to 13 residues. The DNA of the CDR3 is TGTGCCAGCAGCCTCCGAACCACAGATACGCAGTATTTT. Its protein product is CASSLRTTDTQYF.

The chain employs TRBV7-9 and TRBJ2-1; D is undetermined. Germline CDR1 reads SEHNR; CDR2 reads FQNEAQ (reference sequence). Trimming took 6 bases from V and 5 from J, leaving 2 bases between them. This CDR3 is 10 amino acids long. CDR3 DNA sequence: TGTGCCAGCAGTGACAATGAGCAGTTCTTC. Its protein is CASSDNEQFF.

The chain recombines TRBV27 with TRBJ1-5; TRBD1 is a possible D gene (6 bases). The CDR3 is made up of 13 amino acids. Germline-derived CDR1 and CDR2 are MNHEY and SMNVEV (reference sequence). Trimming took 4 bases from V and 4 from J, leaving 8 bases between them. The CDR3 coding sequence is TGTGCCAGCAGTTCCACAGGGAATCAGCCCCAGCATTTT. Its protein is CASSSTGNQPQHF.

The chain couples TRBV5-1 to TRBJ1-6; a weak D match, TRBD1 (5 bases). With 4 bases removed from V and 13 bases from J, the gap between germline ends came to 15 bases. The CDR3 is 13 amino acids. Germline CDR1 is SGHRS and CDR2 is YFSETQ. CDR3 amino acids: CASSRRGEGPLHF. The CDR3 nucleotides read TGCGCCAGCAGCCGAAGGGGTGAGGGGCCCCTCCACTTT.

V gene TRBV6-5 combines with J gene TRBJ2-1; maybe TRBD1 (5 bases). CDR1 is MNHEY, CDR2 SVGAGI, per germline. The CDR3 consists of 16 residues. V was shortened by 1 base and J by 0 bases, with 10 bases between the two germline ends. CDR3 DNA sequence: TGTGCCAGCAGTTACTACCAGGGCCCCTCCTACAATGAGCAGTTCTTC. Protein: CASSYYQGPSYNEQFF.

The chain couples TRBV28 to TRBJ1-1; unclear D gene. Trimming stripped 5 bases from V and 3 bases from J, with 16 bases between. Germline lookup yields CDR1 MDHEN and CDR2 SYDVKM. CDR3 length: 15 residues. The CDR3 sequence: CASSLLNSQYTEAFF. CDR3 sequence (DNA): TGTGCCAGCAGTCTTTTGAACTCTCAGTACACTGAAGCTTTCTTT.